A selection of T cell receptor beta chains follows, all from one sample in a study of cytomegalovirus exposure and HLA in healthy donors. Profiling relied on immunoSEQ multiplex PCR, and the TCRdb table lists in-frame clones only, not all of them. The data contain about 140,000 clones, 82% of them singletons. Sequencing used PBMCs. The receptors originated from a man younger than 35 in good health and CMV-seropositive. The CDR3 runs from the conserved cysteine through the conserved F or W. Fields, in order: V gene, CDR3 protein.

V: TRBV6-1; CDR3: CASSGDRGSIREQYF
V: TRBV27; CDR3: CASSLRGQGGTGELFF
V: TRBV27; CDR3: CASSQYLSGPGSRDTQYF
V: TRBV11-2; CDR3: CASSLVFSSSSRLVNEQFF
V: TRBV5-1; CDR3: CASSLGRGTQETQYF
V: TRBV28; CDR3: CASSFPRAAIYEQYF
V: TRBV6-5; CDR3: CASSPNTYEQYF
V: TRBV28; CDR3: CASNREFSGNTIYF
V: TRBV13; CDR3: CASSSRTDYYGYTF
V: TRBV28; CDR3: CASSTPGAYGANVLTF
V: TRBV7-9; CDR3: CASSLEDRARGREQYF
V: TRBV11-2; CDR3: CASWEGFHEQYF
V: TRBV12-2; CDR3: CASRSRTGRSTYNEQFF
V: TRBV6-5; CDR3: CASHRKNTEAFF
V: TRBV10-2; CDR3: CASSETGMNTEAFF
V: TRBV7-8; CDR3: CASSWREGNHEQYF
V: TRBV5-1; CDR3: CASSTTGTPKETQYF
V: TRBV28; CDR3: CASSFTGKGNTIYF
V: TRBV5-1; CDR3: CASSLPMTSGWENEQFF
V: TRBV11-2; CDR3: CASSLTSGRGNEQFF
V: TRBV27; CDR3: CASSLAYTDTQYF
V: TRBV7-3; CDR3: CASSLTSSYNEQFF
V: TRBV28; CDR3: CASRAGPGPTNEQYF
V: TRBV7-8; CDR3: CASSLDVAAMTDTQYF
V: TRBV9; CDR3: CASSVGAGQGANTEAFF
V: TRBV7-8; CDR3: CASSSQASTDTQYF
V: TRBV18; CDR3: CASSGGTQETQYF
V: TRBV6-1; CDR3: CASSEGTGWDLARETQYF
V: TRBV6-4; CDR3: CASSAGTGYTGELFF
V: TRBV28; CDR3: CASSLGQGNYGYTF
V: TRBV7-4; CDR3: CASSSYGTSGALSYNEQFF
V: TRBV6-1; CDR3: CASSGGDASYEQYF
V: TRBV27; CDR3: CASSLLAGVYEQYF
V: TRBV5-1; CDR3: CASSSISGGSAEAFF
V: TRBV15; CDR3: CATSRDSENTIYF
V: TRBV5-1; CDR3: CASSLDWGEGAMAGELFF
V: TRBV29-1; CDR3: CSVGFVRETSNEQFF
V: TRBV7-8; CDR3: CASSLEAGEADTQYF
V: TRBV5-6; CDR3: CASSWGQGARRPQHF
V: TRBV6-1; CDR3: CASSGTGGLGYGYTF
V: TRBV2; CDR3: CASSGSLDTQYF
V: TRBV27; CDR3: CASSYGYRGQEGYTF
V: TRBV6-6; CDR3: CASGNSEGDNQPQHF
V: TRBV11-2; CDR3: CASSSFTGGTEAFF
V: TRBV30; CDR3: CAWSPTGGKLFF
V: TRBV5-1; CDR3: CASSLAGGGTGELFF
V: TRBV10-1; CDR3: CASSGATSGSSYNEQFF
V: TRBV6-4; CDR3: CASRQREGSYNEQFF
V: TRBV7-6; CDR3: CASSTGGRQNTGELFF
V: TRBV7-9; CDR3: CASSLGKGNEQYF
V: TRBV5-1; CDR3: CASSMSTGGPNTEAFF
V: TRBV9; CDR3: CASSPTTSGWPRTDTQYF
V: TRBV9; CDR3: CASNLGTGLAYNEQFF
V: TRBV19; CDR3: CASSSRASAGGSPYEQYF
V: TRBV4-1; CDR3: CASSQGNGDEAFF
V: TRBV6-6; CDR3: CASNYGQGGQPQHF
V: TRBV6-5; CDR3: CASSSSTGNTEAFF
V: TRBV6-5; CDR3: CASSYWVRAAGTEAFF
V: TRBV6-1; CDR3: CASSRTDVAEAFF